Listed here is a single T cell receptor (beta chain). This record comes from a study of blood T cell repertoires in COVID-19. Background on the study: COVID-19 samples collected from the United States, Italy and Spain covered acute and convalescent phases. Sources were T cells, B-cell-depleted T cells, or PBMCs; the material itself was cDNA or gDNA.

V shed 1 base, J shed 3 bases, and the junction held 6 bases outside the gene matches. The CDR3 is 16 residues long. Per the germline V gene, CDR1 is SGHDN and CDR2 is FVKESK. TCRdb keeps only in-frame clones here, not all; method: immunoSEQ multiplex PCR. In the table there are more than 45,000 clones, roughly 84% of which are singletons. J is TRBJ2-1 and V is TRBV14; 7 bases line up with TRBD2. The sample comprised peripheral blood. The receptor was isolated from a man aged 80 or over with COVID-19, enrolled during active disease. The CDR3 sequence is CASSQGGWGGYNEQFF. DNA for the CDR3: TGTGCCAGCAGCCAAGGAGGGTGGGGGGGCTACAATGAGCAGTTCTTC.